What follows are 32 T cell receptor beta chains derived from one specimen sequenced in a study of T cell responses to AZD1222 COVID-19 vaccine. The repertoire was sequenced with immunoSEQ multiplex PCR; TCRdb's copy has only in-frame clones and lacks some. This table holds about 66,000 clones, more than 85% found once. Here the sequenced sample was peripheral blood, taken on day 0 of AZD1222 vaccination. All receptors come from an adult in good health.

The chain combines TRBV6-5 with TRBJ1-1; D gene uncertain. V was pared by 10 bases and J by 0 bases, with 15 bases between. This CDR3 is built from 14 residues. The germline V gene encodes CDR1 MNHEY and CDR2 SVGAGI. CDR3 amino acids: CATNFKGMNTEAFF. The CDR3 DNA is TGTGCCACCAACTTTAAGGGTATGAACACTGAAGCTTTCTTT.

The chain combines TRBV5-1 with TRBJ1-2; TRBD1 matches 8 bases. Trimming removed 4 bases from V and 6 bases from J; junction bases left unmatched: 8. The CDR3 runs to 14 residues. Germline V gene sequence: CDR1 SGHRS, CDR2 YFSETQ. DNA of the CDR3: TGCGCCAGCAGCGTGCAGGGGGCGCAGGATGGCTACACCTTC. It yields the protein CASSVQGAQDGYTF. The full variable domain, with the rest looked up from reference TRBV5-1 and TRBJ1-2, is KAGVTQTPRYLIKTRGQQVTLSCSPISGHRSVSWYQQTPGQGLQFLFEYFSETQRNKGNFPGRFSGRQFSNSRSEMNVSTLELGDSALYLCASSVQGAQDGYTFGSGTRLTVV.

This chain uses TRBV24-1 with TRBJ1-6; D might be TRBD1 (5 bases). This CDR3 has 13 residues. In germline, CDR1 is KGHDR, CDR2 SFDVKD. V was trimmed by 3 bases and J by 10 bases, leaving 9 bases between them. CDR3 protein: CATSDRGESPLHF. The CDR3, as DNA: TGTGCCACCAGTGATCGGGGGGAATCACCCCTCCACTTT.

This clone was detected only once. The rearrangement joins TRBV7-2 to TRBJ1-4; possibly TRBD1 for D (5 bases). CDR1 SGHTA and CDR2 FQGNSA come from the germline V gene. The CDR3 is made up of 15 amino acids. The germline V and J ends were trimmed by 1 base and 7 bases, with 13 bases remaining between them. The CDR3 spells CASSLGGGGTEKLFF. In DNA, the CDR3 is TGTGCCAGCAGCTTAGGAGGTGGAGGGACTGAAAAACTGTTTTTT.

The CDR3 DNA is TGTGCCAGCAGCGACCCGGGACAGGAGTCTCTGGGATCCTACGAGCAGTACTTC. This gives the protein CASSDPGQESLGSYEQYF. The rearrangement uses TRBV7-2 and TRBJ2-7, with TRBD1 matching over 8 bases. V dropped 5 bases and J dropped 1; count of bases not matched to a gene: 16. CDR1 SGHTA and CDR2 FQGNSA come from the germline V gene. This CDR3 contains 18 residues.

The chain uses TRBV27 and TRBJ1-6, with TRBD1 identical over 10 bases. The trim removed 3 bases at V and 5 bases at J, leaving 4 bases unmatched. Looked up from germline, CDR1 is MNHEY and CDR2 is SMNVEV (reference sequence). This CDR3 contains 16 residues. The DNA of the CDR3 is TGTGCCAGCAGTTTCCTCGGGACAGGGGATAATTCACCCCTCCACTTT. This translates into CASSFLGTGDNSPLHF.

The gene calls are TRBV7-9 and TRBJ2-5; the match to TRBD1 covers 10 bases. The ends lost 5 bases at V and 3 bases at J; junction bases unmatched: 3. The CDR3 sequence is 14 residues long. Germline V gene sequence: CDR1 SEHNR, CDR2 FQNEAQ (reference sequence). In DNA form, the CDR3 reads TGTGCCAGCAGCCCGGGACAGGGGAAAGAGACCCAGTACTTC. This translates into CASSPGQGKETQYF.

The rearrangement links TRBV11-3 to TRBJ1-1; D not resolved. Looked up from germline, CDR1 is SGHNT and CDR2 is YENEEA. The CDR3 length is 13 residues. V was trimmed by 0 bases and J by 3 bases, leaving 5 bases between them. For the CDR3, the DNA is TGTGCCAGCAGCTTAGACAGGTACACTGAAGCTTTCTTT. This sequence encodes CASSLDRYTEAFF.

V is TRBV7-6 and J is TRBJ2-1, with D maybe TRBD2 (7 bases). V lost 2 bases to trimming and J lost 5 bases, with 19 bases between them. The CDR3 contains 17 residues. Germline loops: CDR1 SGHVS, CDR2 FNYEAQ. DNA for the CDR3: TGTGCCAGCAGCTTACCCCCAAACGGCGGGGGCAACAATGAGCAGTTCTTC. Translated: CASSLPPNGGGNNEQFF. Combining the CDR3 with reference TRBV7-6 and TRBJ2-1 gives the whole variable domain GAGVSQSPRYKVTKRGQDVALRCDPISGHVSLYWYRQALGQGPEFLTYFNYEAQQDKSGLPNDRFSAERPEGSISTLTIQRTEQRDSAMYRCASSLPPNGGGNNEQFFGPGTRLTVL.

This clone was counted a few times. The chain couples TRBV9 to TRBJ2-1; no reliable D call. This CDR3 spans 13 amino acids. V lost 2 bases to trimming and J lost 10 bases, with 13 bases between them. The germline gives CDR1 SGDLS, CDR2 YYNGEE. The CDR3 loop is CASSVWTDQEQFF. The CDR3 nucleotides read TGTGCCAGCAGCGTTTGGACGGACCAGGAGCAGTTCTTC.

Notes on this clone: Mismatch with germline at one junction end may stem from a read error. The genes are TRBV5-1 and TRBJ2-3, with D hard to call. This CDR3 spans 11 amino acids. Germline-derived CDR1 and CDR2 are SGHRS and YFSETQ. CDR3 coding DNA: TGCGCCAGCAGCTTCACATATACGCAGTATTTT. This encodes CASSFTYTQYF.

The V and J genes are TRBV19 and TRBJ1-6; possible D gene TRBD1, 5 bases. V was clipped by 5 bases and J by 15 bases, with 14 bases between them. The CDR3 is made up of 12 amino acids. Germline CDR1 and CDR2: LNHDA and SQIVND (reference sequence). CDR3 sequence reads: CASSLPDRNLHF. CDR3 nucleotide sequence: TGTGCCAGTAGTCTCCCCGACAGAAACCTCCACTTT.

This chain links TRBV7-2 with TRBJ1-1; no reliable D call. Germline values: CDR1 SGHTA, CDR2 FQGNSA. V shed 6 bases and J shed 1 base, with 9 bases lying between them. The CDR3 has 13 residues. The CDR3 reads CASSIGPNTEAFF. DNA for the CDR3: TGTGCCAGCAGTATAGGACCGAACACTGAAGCTTTCTTT. Based on the CDR3 plus reference TRBV7-2 and TRBJ1-1, the full variable domain is GAGVSQSPSNKVTEKGKDVELRCDPISGHTALYWYRQSLGQGLEFLIYFQGNSAPDKSGLPSDRFSAERTGGSVSTLTIQRTQQEDSAVYLCASSIGPNTEAFFGQGTRLTVV.

J is TRBJ1-2 and V is TRBV5-3, with no clear D. TRBV5-3 is an open reading frame whose function is uncertain. The CDR3 runs to 14 residues. Trimming stripped 0 bases from V and 7 bases from J, with 13 bases between. CDR3 residues: CARSLGRECRGYTF. Written as DNA, the CDR3 is TGTGCCAGAAGCTTGGGTAGGGAATGTCGTGGCTACACCTTC.

The V call is TRBV7-2, the J call TRBJ1-3; no reliable D call. From germline, CDR1 is SGHTA and CDR2 FQGNSA. Trimming removed 6 bases from V and 0 bases from J, with 6 bases in between. This CDR3 comprises 13 residues. Here the CDR3 reads CASSWASGNTIYF. CDR3 nucleotides: TGTGCCAGCAGTTGGGCCTCTGGAAACACCATATATTTT.

The chain has TRBV10-3 and TRBJ1-2; TRBD1 is a possible D gene (5 bases). The CDR3 runs 11 residues. The V and J ends lost 4 bases and 6 bases respectively, with 6 bases between them. Germline V lookup: CDR1 ENHRY, CDR2 SYGVKD. CDR3 sequence reads: CAISVGDGYTF. As DNA, the CDR3 is TGTGCCATCAGTGTAGGGGATGGCTACACCTTC.

The rearrangement links TRBV5-1 to TRBJ1-1; TRBD1 might be the D (5 bases). The CDR3 spans 13 residues. Germline CDR1 SGHRS, CDR2 YFSETQ. V was cut by 3 bases and J by 6 bases, with 12 bases left in between. The CDR3 region is CASSSGPGAEAFF. CDR3 DNA: TGCGCCAGCAGCTCGGGACCGGGGGCTGAAGCTTTCTTT.

This clone came up a few times. The chain has TRBV9 and TRBJ1-6; D is unclear. The V gene lost 0 bases and the J gene lost 14 bases, with 12 bases spanning the gap. CDR1 is SGDLS and CDR2 is YYNGEE in the germline V gene. The CDR3 sequence is 13 residues long. The CDR3 protein is CASSVVEGSALHF. As DNA, the CDR3 is TGTGCCAGCAGCGTAGTCGAGGGATCGGCCCTCCACTTT.

The CDR3 protein is CASTGGTGYEQYF. CDR3 nucleotide sequence: TGTGCCAGCACCGGGGGAACGGGCTACGAGCAGTACTTC. This chain connects TRBV27 to TRBJ2-7; D may be TRBD2 (6 bases). The CDR3 is 13 amino acids. The germline V gene encodes CDR1 MNHEY and CDR2 SMNVEV (reference sequence). V was shortened by 7 bases and J by 3 bases, with 13 bases between the two germline ends.

V gene TRBV29-1 combines with J gene TRBJ2-5, with 9 bases identical to TRBD1. This CDR3 contains 14 residues. CDR1 and CDR2 from the germline V gene are SQVTM and ANQGSEA. The CDR3 DNA reads TGCAGTGTGGGAGGGACAGGGTCACAAGAGACCCAGTACTTC. This translates into CSVGGTGSQETQYF.

This clone has only one observation. The chain carries TRBV7-8 and TRBJ2-3, with TRBD2 identical over 9 bases. The CDR3 is 15 amino acids. With 6 bases clipped from V and 3 bases from J, the junction kept 7 bases outside the gene matches. In germline, CDR1 is SGHVS, CDR2 FQNEAQ. CDR3 sequence (DNA): TGTGCCAGCAGGCCGCCGGGACTAGCAACAGATACGCAGTATTTT. Amino acids: CASRPPGLATDTQYF.

The genes are TRBV27 and TRBJ2-7; TRBD2 might be the D (6 bases). Between the trimmed V and J ends, which lost 4 bases and 8 bases, there was a span of 15 bases. The CDR3 totals 13 residues. Germline-derived CDR1 and CDR2 are MNHEY and SMNVEV (reference sequence). In DNA, the CDR3 is TGTGCCAGCAGTTCGCTAGGAGGGCCAAAGCAGTACTTC. It codes for CASSSLGGPKQYF.

V usage is TRBV3-1 (or the pseudogene TRBV3-2) and J usage is TRBJ2-1, with a possible D match to TRBD2 (6 bases). Germline values: CDR1 LGHDT, CDR2 YNNKEL (reference sequence). This CDR3 contains 18 residues. V was trimmed by 3 bases and J by 5 bases, leaving 23 bases between them. The CDR3 region has the DNA TGTGCCAGCAGCCATATCGGGGGAAGGTACGGGGCCAACAATGAGCAGTTCTTC. Translated, it gives CASSHIGGRYGANNEQFF.

The CDR3 here is CASSFGGIGGYTF. DNA of the CDR3: TGTGCCAGCAGTTTTGGGGGGATTGGCGGCTACACCTTC. The chain has TRBV27 and TRBJ1-2; tentative D call: TRBD1 (5 bases). Between the trimmed V and J ends, which lost 3 bases and 8 bases, there was a span of 13 bases. Germline V lookup: CDR1 MNHEY, CDR2 SMNVEV (reference sequence). CDR3 length: 13 residues.

This chain connects TRBV29-1 to TRBJ2-5, with no clear D. Trimming left V 2 bases short and J 5 bases short, with 6 bases between. Germline V gives CDR1 SQVTM, CDR2 ANQGSEA. CDR3 length: 11 residues. The DNA for the CDR3 is TGCAGCGTTGAAAACTTGGAGACCCAGTACTTC. Translating gives CSVENLETQYF.

The chain recombines TRBV29-1 with TRBJ2-6; 7 bases agree with TRBD2. Germline V lookup: CDR1 SQVTM, CDR2 ANQGSEA. The CDR3 contains 17 residues. V lost 1 base to trimming and J lost 0 bases; unmatched junction nucleotides: 6. The CDR3 nucleotides read TGCAGCGTTGAAGGCGGGAGCATAGCCTCTGGGGCCAACGTCCTGACTTTC. Encoded protein: CSVEGGSIASGANVLTF.

The rearrangement links TRBV7-9 to TRBJ2-3; D is perhaps TRBD2 (7 bases). The CDR3 extends over 16 amino acids. CDR1 and CDR2 (germline): SEHNR, FQNEAQ (reference sequence). Trimming removed 4 bases from V and 2 bases from J, with 16 bases in between. The chain's CDR3 is CASSSRGGSLTDTQYF. CDR3 in DNA: TGTGCCAGCAGCTCAAGGGGGGGGTCGCTCACAGATACGCAGTATTTT. The whole variable domain, filled in from reference TRBV7-9 and TRBJ2-3, reads DTGVSQNPRHKITKRGQNVTFRCDPISEHNRLYWYRQTLGQGPEFLTYFQNEAQLEKSRLLSDRFSAERPKGSFSTLEIQRTEQGDSAMYLCASSSRGGSLTDTQYFGPGTRLTVL.

The rearrangement joins TRBV28 to TRBJ2-1; no clear D. The CDR3 spans 10 residues. CDR1 is MDHEN and CDR2 is SYDVKM in the germline V gene. Trimming shortened V by 6 bases and J by 9 bases, and 6 bases separated the two germline ends. The CDR3 region is CASSDSEQFF. In DNA, the CDR3 is TGTGCCAGCAGCGACTCTGAGCAGTTCTTC.

In its sample, this clone was seen once. The genes are TRBV23-1 and TRBJ1-2, with 7 bases lining up with TRBD1. TRBV23-1 has ORF status, its function being uncertain. Trimming at V came to 5 bases and at J to 6 bases, leaving 3 bases not matched to a gene. The CDR3 runs to 12 residues. In DNA, the CDR3 is TGCGCCAGCAGTACAGGGGTGGATGGCTACACCTTC. As protein: CASSTGVDGYTF.

The V and J genes are TRBV18 and TRBJ2-7; unclear D gene. CDR3 length: 12 amino acids. The V end lost 6 bases, the J end lost 2 bases, and 8 bases lay between the germline ends. CDR1 is KGHSH, CDR2 LQKENI, per germline. CDR3 sequence: CASSPGPYEQYF. The CDR3 coding sequence is TGTGCCAGCTCCCCGGGCCCCTACGAGCAGTACTTC.

The V gene is TRBV4-2, the J gene TRBJ1-2, with D perhaps TRBD1 (6 bases). The length of the CDR3 is 15 residues. CDR1 and CDR2 from the germline V gene are LGHNA and YNFKEQ. Trimming removed 0 bases from V and 6 bases from J, with 14 bases in between. The CDR3 spells CASSQEPGEQDGYTF. CDR3 DNA: TGTGCCAGCAGCCAAGAGCCAGGGGAGCAGGATGGCTACACCTTC.

The rearrangement joins TRBV5-8 to TRBJ1-2; tentative D call: TRBD1 (6 bases). V lost 2 bases and J lost 8, with 13 bases in between. The CDR3 totals 13 residues. Germline CDR1 and CDR2: SGHTS and YDEGEE. Here the CDR3 reads CASSFRTASGYTF. The CDR3 region has the DNA TGTGCCAGCAGCTTTCGGACAGCTAGCGGCTACACCTTC.